These 18 T cell receptor beta chains originate from one sample sequenced in a study of cytomegalovirus exposure and HLA in healthy donors. PCR amplification relied on 60 Vbeta primers (plus 13 Jbeta primers). TCRdb's table, derived via immunoSEQ multiplex PCR, lists solely in-frame clones and lacks some. The sample has about 190,000 clones; more than 70% are singletons. Sequences were obtained from PBMCs. These receptors came from a boy aged 10-17 years in good health and CMV-seronegative.

The chain is built from TRBV5-1 and TRBJ2-4; TRBD2 is a possible D gene (6 bases). The germline V gene has CDR1 SGHRS and CDR2 YFSETQ. The CDR3 covers 10 residues. The V end was cut by 3 bases, the J end by 13 bases, with 8 bases between. In DNA, the CDR3 is TGCGCCAGCAGCTGGGACTTACAGTACTTC. Translated: CASSWDLQYF. The entire variable domain, with the rest obtained from reference TRBV5-1 and TRBJ2-4, is as follows: KAGVTQTPRYLIKTRGQQVTLSCSPISGHRSVSWYQQTPGQGLQFLFEYFSETQRNKGNFPGRFSGRQFSNSRSEMNVSTLELGDSALYLCASSWDLQYFGAGTRLSVL.

This clone occurred a few times. V gene TRBV7-9 combines with J gene TRBJ2-3, with 8 bases aligning to TRBD1. In germline, CDR1 is SEHNR, CDR2 FQNEAQ (reference sequence). CDR3 size: 16 residues. Trimming removed 7 bases from V and 2 bases from J; junction bases left unmatched: 11. The CDR3: CASIPDREQLTDTQYF. The CDR3, as DNA: TGTGCCAGCATCCCGGACAGGGAACAACTCACAGATACGCAGTATTTT.

CDR3 residues: CATDSYSNSPLHF. In DNA, the CDR3 is TGTGCCACAGACAGTTATTCTAATTCACCCCTCCACTTT. The chain has TRBV2 and TRBJ1-6, with D possibly being TRBD1 (5 bases). There are 13 residues in the CDR3. The germline V and J ends were trimmed by 10 bases and 6 bases, with 13 bases remaining between them. Germline assignment: CDR1 SNHLY and CDR2 FYNNEI.

The J gene is TRBJ1-6, the V gene TRBV7-9; TRBD1 matches at 7 bases. Germline CDR1 is SEHNR and CDR2 is FQNEAQ (reference sequence). The CDR3 loop spans 13 amino acids. V was clipped by 5 bases and J by 14 bases; unmatched bases: 9. CDR3 protein: CASSRGQAEALHF. The CDR3 region has the DNA TGTGCCAGCAGCCGCGGACAGGCCGAGGCCCTCCACTTT.

This clone showed up just a few times. This chain uses TRBV6-1 with TRBJ1-1; 8 bases are a match to TRBD1. The V and J ends lost 4 bases and 5 bases, in that order; junction bases with no gene match: 9. The CDR3 sequence is 15 residues long. Looked up from germline, CDR1 is MNHNS and CDR2 is SASEGT. CDR3 in DNA: TGTGCCAGCAGTGGGTCGGACAGGGTAAAAACTGAAGCTTTCTTT. Protein product: CASSGSDRVKTEAFF.

The rearrangement links TRBV5-8 to TRBJ2-3; the match to TRBD2 covers 8 bases. V lost 7 bases, J lost 4 bases, and 11 bases stayed unmatched. Germline CDR1 is SGHTS and CDR2 is YDEGEE. The CDR3 loop spans 15 amino acids. The CDR3 nucleotides are TGTGCCAGCGAGCTTGACGGGGGGGTATCAGATACGCAGTATTTT. Translation gives CASELDGGVSDTQYF.

V is TRBV27 and J is TRBJ1-5; tentatively, D is TRBD1 (5 bases). Germline V gene sequence: CDR1 MNHEY, CDR2 SMNVEV (reference sequence). The CDR3 runs to 15 residues. V lost 3 bases and J 6 bases, leaving 15 bases between the germline ends. CDR3 bases: TGTGCCAGCAGTTTGGGCGCAGGGTGGGCTCAGCCCCAGCATTTT. Encoded protein: CASSLGAGWAQPQHF.

The CDR3 nucleotides are TGTGCCTACGGACAGGTTAAGGAGCAGTACTTC. Its protein is CAYGQVKEQYF. This chain uses TRBV30 with TRBJ2-7; 7 nucleotides agree with TRBD1. Trimming removed 7 bases from V and 7 bases from J; junction bases left unmatched: 7. The CDR3 spans 11 residues. CDR1 and CDR2 from the germline V gene are GTSNPN and SVGIG (reference sequence).

This chain links TRBV5-1 with TRBJ2-5; 8 bases match TRBD1. The DNA end is a closer match to TRBJ2-7, so the J assignment may be wrong. CDR1 SGHRS and CDR2 YFSETQ come from the germline V gene. CDR3 length: 14 amino acids. The CDR3, as DNA: TGCGCCAGCAGCTGGGGGGACAGGTCTGACGAGCAGTACTTC. As protein: CASSWGDRSDEQYF.

V and J are TRBV7-2 and TRBJ1-3, with 8 positions matching TRBD1. Germline CDR1 is SGHTA and CDR2 is FQGNSA. V was pared by 0 bases and J by 2 bases, with 3 bases of the junction left unmatched. This CDR3 contains 16 residues. Written as DNA, the CDR3 is TGTGCCAGCAGCTTAGCCCGGACAGGGCCTGGAAACACCATATATTTT. This gives the protein CASSLARTGPGNTIYF.

This sequence joins TRBV9 and TRBJ1-4; D remains unclear. V was cut by 1 base and J by 0 bases, with 4 bases left in between. The CDR3 contains 14 residues. The germline CDR1 and CDR2 sequences are SGDLS and YYNGEE. The CDR3 loop reads CASSVQATNEKLFF. CDR3 DNA sequence: TGTGCCAGCAGCGTACAGGCAACTAATGAAAAACTGTTTTTT.

This CDR3 reads CSVDGTGGGETQYF. Written as DNA, the CDR3 is TGCAGCGTTGATGGGACAGGGGGCGGCGAGACCCAGTACTTC. The J gene is TRBJ2-5, the V gene TRBV29-1; 12 bases are shared with TRBD1. Germline V gene data show CDR1 as SQVTM and CDR2 as ANQGSEA. CDR3 length equals 14 residues. J gave up 5 bases and V 3 bases, and 4 bases lay outside the gene matches.

This clone showed up just once. DNA of the CDR3: TGTGCCAGCAGCCAAAAGTCGGCGGGACCCCTCCACTTT. Translation: CASSQKSAGPLHF. The gene calls are TRBV11-1 and TRBJ1-6; D call uncertain. This CDR3 is built from 13 residues. The ends were cut back, 5 bases at V and 12 bases at J, with 14 bases in the middle. The germline CDR1 and CDR2 sequences are SGHAT and FQDESV (reference sequence).

The J gene is TRBJ1-1, the V gene TRBV11-2; 8 nucleotides align to TRBD1. CDR3 length equals 12 residues. In germline, CDR1 is SGHAT, CDR2 FQNNGV. V lost 4 bases, J lost 11 bases, and 6 bases stayed unmatched. The CDR3 coding sequence is TGTGCCAGCAGCTCAGACAGGGGTCGGGCTTTCTTT. It translates to CASSSDRGRAFF.

The chain has TRBV23-1 and TRBJ1-4; 12 bases align to TRBD1. TRBV23-1 is an ORF, and what it does is uncertain. V trimming: 4 bases; J trimming: 5 bases; junction bases outside the gene matches: 11. This CDR3 has 18 amino acids. The CDR3 DNA follows: TGCGCCAGCAGTCCACGCCGGGACAGGGGGCAACCAAATGAAAAACTGTTTTTT. It codes for CASSPRRDRGQPNEKLFF.

This clone was counted a single time. The V and J genes are TRBV4-3 and TRBJ2-2; 15 bases agree with TRBD2. This CDR3 has 17 amino acids. CDR1 and CDR2 (germline): LGHNA, YSLEER. V lost 3 bases, J lost 4 bases, and 3 bases stayed unmatched. CDR3 bases: TGCGCCAGCAGCCAGGGGACTAGCGGGGGGCGCACCGGGGAGCTGTTTTTT. Its protein is CASSQGTSGGRTGELFF.

The J gene is TRBJ2-7, the V gene TRBV11-3; tentatively, D is TRBD1 (7 bases). The CDR3 is made up of 14 amino acids. The ends were cut back, 3 bases at V and 5 bases at J, with 14 bases in the middle. CDR1 and CDR2 from the germline V gene are SGHNT and YENEEA. The chain's CDR3 is CASSLGGQLDEQYF. The CDR3 DNA reads as TGTGCCAGCAGCTTGGGGGGACAGTTGGACGAGCAGTACTTC.

This clone turned up a few times. The gene calls are TRBV27 and TRBJ1-3, with 8 bases lining up with TRBD1. V trimming: 7 bases; J trimming: 5 bases; junction bases outside the gene matches: 13. Germline CDR1 and CDR2: MNHEY and SMNVEV (reference sequence). This CDR3 is built from 16 residues. CDR3 nucleotides: TGTGCCAGCATCCTTGACACAGGGGGAGGCCGAAACACCATATATTTT. Translating it yields CASILDTGGGRNTIYF.